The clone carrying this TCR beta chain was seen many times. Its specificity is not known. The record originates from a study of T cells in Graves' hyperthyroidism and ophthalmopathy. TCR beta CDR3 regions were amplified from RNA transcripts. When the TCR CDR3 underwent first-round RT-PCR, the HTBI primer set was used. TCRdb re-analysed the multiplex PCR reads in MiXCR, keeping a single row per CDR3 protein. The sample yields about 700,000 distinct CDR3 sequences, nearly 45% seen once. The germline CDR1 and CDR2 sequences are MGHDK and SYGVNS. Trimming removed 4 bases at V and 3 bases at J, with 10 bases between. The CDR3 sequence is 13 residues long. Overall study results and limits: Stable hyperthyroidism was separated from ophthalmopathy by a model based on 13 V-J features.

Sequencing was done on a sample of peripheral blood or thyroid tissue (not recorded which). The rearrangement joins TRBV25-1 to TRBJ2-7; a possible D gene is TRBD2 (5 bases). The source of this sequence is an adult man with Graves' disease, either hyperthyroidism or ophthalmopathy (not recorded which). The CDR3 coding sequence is TGTGCCAGCAGTGTAGGCGGGTACTACGAGCAGTACTTC. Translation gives CASSVGGYYEQYF.